The sequence of this T cell receptor (beta chain) was determined in a study of cytomegalovirus exposure and HLA in healthy donors. Study-wide results and limits: Prior analysis indicated that the majority of TCR beta V segments exhibited productivity approximately 87% or approximately 30% of the time. Rarity marked most TCR sequences, yet some public TCRs occurred in many donors.

PCR involved 60 Vbeta and 13 Jbeta primers. Assay: immunoSEQ multiplex PCR; the TCRdb copy retains only in-frame clones and omits some. Of roughly 130,000 clones in the sample, just under 75% were seen once. On this clone: The antigen is undetermined.

Unrecorded immune exposures were likely, despite nominal health at sampling. The receptor comes from a man aged 35 to 55 in good health and CMV-seropositive. What was sequenced was PBMCs.

The CDR3 bases are TGTGCCAGCAGGCCCGGTCTACAACTAACGCCCCAGCATTTT. Protein: CASRPGLQLTPQHF. The rearrangement joins TRBV28 to TRBJ1-5; D ambiguous. The CDR3 is 14 amino acids. Germline V gene sequence: CDR1 MDHEN, CDR2 SYDVKM. Trimming left V 6 bases short and J 9 bases short, with 18 bases between.